A selection of T cell receptor beta chains follows, all from one sample in a study of CD8+CD57+ T cells in acquired aplastic anemia. From the reads, TCRdb called clonotypes with MiXCR, one entry per CDR3 protein. The data contain about 240,000 distinct CDR3 sequences, 47% of them seen just once; the ten biggest clones take up over 7.5%. Sequencing was carried out using sorted CD4+, CD8+, or CD8+CD57+ T cells (not recorded which) from PBMCs. The receptors here all came from a human donor with aplastic anemia. CDR3s include the opening cysteine and the closing phenylalanine or tryptophan. A D gene is named only where the DNA matches it firmly. Expanded clones get a size class; other rows say once, few or many, or leave the size out.

v_gene	abundance	d_gene	j_gene	CDR3nt	CDR3aa
TRBV5-1	many	.	TRBJ2-7	TGCGCCAGCAGCAAAGATGGACCGGACTACGAGCAGTACTTC	CASSKDGPDYEQYF
TRBV20-1	many	.	TRBJ2-5	TGCAGTGCACTAATTAGGGACGGAAAAGAGACCCAGTACTTC	CSALIRDGKETQYF
TRBV20-1	.	TRBD1	TRBJ2-7	TGCAGTGCTAGAGCCGGGACAGGGGACACCGGGGAGCAGTACTTC	CSARAGTGDTGEQYF
TRBV7-8	.	.	TRBJ1-1	TGTGCCTGGAGTTCGGGGGGTGCCACTGAAGCTTTCTTT	CAWSSGGATEAFF
TRBV11-2	.	TRBD2	TRBJ2-7	TGTGCCAGCAGCTTCGGCGGGGGTGCACCTCCGTGCTCCTACGAGCAGTACTTC	CASSFGGGAPPCSYEQYF
TRBV20-1	few	.	TRBJ2-7	TGCAGTGCTAGAGACGGGAGTAGGCCGTACGAGCAGTACTTC	CSARDGSRPYEQYF
TRBV6-4	.	.	TRBJ1-5	TGTGCCAGCAGTGTATCAGGGGACGGCAATCAGCTCCAGCACTTT	CASSVSGDGNQLQHF
TRBV7-9	.	TRBD2	TRBJ2-3	TGTGCCAGCAGCTTAGGGGGACTAGACACAGATACGCAGTATTTT	CASSLGGLDTDTQYF
TRBV4-3	many	.	TRBJ2-7	TGCGCCAGCAGCCAATTTGGCCCCGGGTACGAGCAGTACTTC	CASSQFGPGYEQYF
TRBV19	.	.	TRBJ2-5	TGTGCCAGTAGATCCCAAGGGGCACAAGAGACCCAGTACTTC	CASRSQGAQETQYF
TRBV12-3/TRBV12-4	few	.	TRBJ1-1	TGTGCCAGCAGTTTATTAAGGGGTGGCCAAACGAACACTGAAGCTTTCTTT	CASSLLRGGQTNTEAFF
TRBV7-9	many	TRBD1	TRBJ1-3	TGTGCCAGCAGCTATCCTGAACAGGGGGCAGGAAACACCATATATTTT	CASSYPEQGAGNTIYF
TRBV25-1	.	.	TRBJ1-5	TGTGCCAGCAGTGAATATGTTAGCAATCAGCCCCAGCATTTT	CASSEYVSNQPQHF
TRBV14	many	TRBD1	TRBJ2-1	TGTGCCAGCAGCGAAGGTGGGACAGGTCCAATCTTGGGACAGTTCTTC	CASSEGGTGPILGQFF
TRBV20-1	.	.	TRBJ2-5	TGCAGTGCTAGTGCCCCAAACCCGGAGACCCAGTACTTC	CSASAPNPETQYF
TRBV5-1	once	TRBD1	TRBJ2-1	TGCGCCAGCAGCTTGGGGGACAGGGGTAATCCTGGTAGTGCTTACAATGAGCAGTTCTTC	CASSLGDRGNPGSAYNEQFF
TRBV4-3	many	TRBD2	TRBJ2-7	TGCGCCAGCAGCCAAGGAACTAGCGGGGGAGCCTACGAGCAGTACTTC	CASSQGTSGGAYEQYF
TRBV29-1	many	.	TRBJ1-2	TGCAGCGTTACTACAGGGAACCTGAGAGGCTACACCTTC	CSVTTGNLRGYTF
TRBV29-1	.	TRBD1	TRBJ1-1	TGCAGCGTTGTTCGACAGGGCACTGAAGCTTTCTTT	CSVVRQGTEAFF
TRBV10-3	few	TRBD1	TRBJ1-2	TGTGCCATCAGTGAGTCGGGACAGGGGGCTAACTATGGCTACACCTTC	CAISESGQGANYGYTF
TRBV20-1	.	.	TRBJ2-7	TGCAGTGCCCAGGGGGGGGACTCCCACGAGCAGTACTTC	CSAQGGDSHEQYF
TRBV7-2	.	.	TRBJ2-1	TGTGCCAGCAGTTATTACGGGTCCCGCCGAGTGACCTCCTACAATGGGCAGTTCTTC	CASSYYGSRRVTSYNGQFF
TRBV15	.	.	TRBJ1-2	TGTGCCACCAGCAGTTGGAGGGGCACGAACTATGGCTACACCTTC	CATSSWRGTNYGYTF
TRBV15	.	.	TRBJ1-2	TGTGCCACCAGCAGACAGACGTCTGACTATGGCTACACCTTC	CATSRQTSDYGYTF
TRBV3-1	many	.	TRBJ1-6	TGTGCCAGCAGCCCCGCGGGCGATAATTCACCCCTCCACTTT	CASSPAGDNSPLHF
TRBV2	.	.	TRBJ1-1	TGTGCCAGCAGTTCAGGGATCTTGGACACTGAAGCTTTCTTT	CASSSGILDTEAFF
TRBV12-3/TRBV12-4	many	TRBD2	TRBJ2-7	TGTGCCAGCAGCCTTAGCGGGAGGAGCTCCTACGAGCAGTACTTC	CASSLSGRSSYEQYF
TRBV20-1	.	TRBD1	TRBJ2-2	TGCAGTGCTAGAGGGACAGGGGCTAGCGACACCGGGGAGCTGTTTTTT	CSARGTGASDTGELFF
TRBV9	.	.	TRBJ1-1	TGTGCCAGCAGCGTAGTGGGGGTGGGCACTGAAGCTTTCTTT	CASSVVGVGTEAFF
TRBV7-6	many	.	TRBJ1-6	TGTGCCAGGTCGCTGCCACCCCTCCACTTT	CARSLPPLHF
TRBV27	few	.	TRBJ1-1	TGTGCCAGCAGTCGACTTGGGAACACTGAAGCTTTCTTT	CASSRLGNTEAFF
TRBV10-3	many	.	TRBJ2-3	TGTGCCATCAGTGAGTCGGCCTTTAGCGGTAGCACAGATACGCAGTATTTT	CAISESAFSGSTDTQYF
TRBV7-9	many	.	TRBJ2-7	TGTGCCAGCAGCTTGCCGGAAGGGTACGAGCAGTACTTC	CASSLPEGYEQYF
TRBV9	many	TRBD1	TRBJ1-1	TGTGCCAGCAGCGCGGATGGGGACAGGGGGACTGAAGCTTTCTTT	CASSADGDRGTEAFF
TRBV7-8	.	.	TRBJ1-6	TGTGCCAGCAGCCCGGAGAGTGGTCCTGCTGGGTCACCCCTCCACTTT	CASSPESGPAGSPLHF
TRBV9	once	.	TRBJ2-7	TGTGCCAGCAGCGGAGACGGATACGAGCAGTACTTC	CASSGDGYEQYF
TRBV7-9	.	.	TRBJ2-1	TGTGCCAGCAGCCCAACTTCCTTAACCCGGAATGAGCAGTTCTTC	CASSPTSLTRNEQFF
TRBV7-2	.	.	TRBJ2-5	TGTGCCAGCAGCTTAGCGATAGCAGGGGAGACCCAGTACTTC	CASSLAIAGETQYF
TRBV24-1	many	.	TRBJ2-1	TGTGCCACCAGCCCCGGGCAGGCGTCCTACAATGAGCAGTTCTTC	CATSPGQASYNEQFF
TRBV29-1	.	.	TRBJ1-2	TGCAGCGTCGGAGACAGGACTAACTATGGCTACACCTTC	CSVGDRTNYGYTF
TRBV29-1	.	.	TRBJ1-1	TGCAGCGTTGAGAGGACATCGAACACTGAAGCTTTCTTT	CSVERTSNTEAFF
TRBV7-8	.	TRBD1	TRBJ2-7	TGTGCCAGCAGCTTAACAGGGACAGGGCGCGACGAGCAGTACTTC	CASSLTGTGRDEQYF
TRBV9	many	TRBD1	TRBJ1-2	TGTGCCAGCGGGCAGGGGGCTTCGCACTATGGCTACACCTTC	CASGQGASHYGYTF
TRBV20-1	many	.	TRBJ2-1	TGCAGTGCTAGAGATATGCCGGGAATGGATGAGCAGTTCTTC	CSARDMPGMDEQFF
TRBV19	many	.	TRBJ2-7	TGTGCCAGTTTTGGATACTCGTCGGACAGAAACTACGAGCAGTACTTC	CASFGYSSDRNYEQYF
TRBV2	.	TRBD2	TRBJ2-2	TGTGCCAGCAGCCTAGCGGGGGCAAACACCGGGGAGCTGTTTTTT	CASSLAGANTGELFF
TRBV20-1	.	TRBD2	TRBJ2-7	TGCAGTGCTCCCGACACTAGCGGGAGCTCCTACGAGCAGTACTTC	CSAPDTSGSSYEQYF
TRBV10-3	few	.	TRBJ1-6	TGTGCCAGCAGTGAAGCGCTGGGAGGCCCCCTCCACTTT	CASSEALGGPLHF
TRBV15	many	.	TRBJ2-1	TGTGCCACCAGCAAAGGGACTGGGAGCTCCTACAATGAGCAGTTCTTC	CATSKGTGSSYNEQFF
TRBV5-1	.	.	TRBJ1-1	TGCGCCAGCAATTTAGCGGGGATTGCTTTCTTT	CASNLAGIAFF
TRBV7-2	.	.	TRBJ1-4	TGCGCCAGCAGCGGTCGGGACTCCGCAACTAATGAAAAACTGTTTTTT	CASSGRDSATNEKLFF
TRBV30	.	.	TRBJ1-1	TGTGCCTGGAGTAGGTGGAACACTGAAGCTTTCTTT	CAWSRWNTEAFF
TRBV10-3	.	TRBD1	TRBJ2-7	TGTGCCATCGGGACAGGGAGCTCCTACGAGCAGTACTTC	CAIGTGSSYEQYF